This T cell receptor beta chain was found in a study of blood T cell repertoires in COVID-19. The CDR3 extends over 18 amino acids. V trimming: 5 bases; J trimming: 0 bases; junction bases outside the gene matches: 15. Germline CDR1 MNHEY, CDR2 SVGEGT. Generated by immunoSEQ multiplex PCR, the TCRdb table keeps only in-frame clones and is missing some. This repertoire shows approximately 24,000 clones, around 82% found once; its top ten account for about a third. The receptor was derived from a human donor in a cohort sampled during active COVID-19. The sample taken for sequencing was peripheral blood. The chain uses TRBV6-2 or TRBV6-3 and TRBJ1-1; 7 nucleotides match TRBD1. CDR3 in amino acids: CASSRPGQLTTMNTEAFF. CDR3 coding DNA: TGTGCCAGCAGTCGGCCGGGACAGCTAACCACGATGAACACTGAAGCTTTCTTT.